Each of the 3 T cell receptor beta chains below was sequenced from the same sample in a study of shared clonotypes between healthy human individuals. Here immunoSEQ multiplex PCR was the method, and the copy in TCRdb shows in-frame clones only, minus some. The sample lists some 510,000 clones; about four fifths were seen once. What was sequenced was PBMCs. These receptors all come from a woman in her 40s in good health. Some clones in this sample may be carry-over from other donors' samples.

This chain links TRBV6-6 with TRBJ1-2; tentative D call: TRBD1 (5 bases). CDR3 size: 13 residues. The germline gives CDR1 MNHNY, CDR2 SVGAGI (reference sequence). Trimming pared 1 base from V and 4 bases from J, leaving 7 bases between. The CDR3 sequence is CASSYLGTYGYTF. The DNA of the CDR3 is TGTGCCAGCAGTTACTTGGGGACCTATGGCTACACCTTC.

The V call is TRBV27, the J call TRBJ2-5, with D maybe TRBD2 (6 bases). The CDR3 runs 15 residues. Trimming left V 5 bases short and J 4 bases short, with 17 bases between. Looked up from germline, CDR1 is MNHEY and CDR2 is SMNVEV (reference sequence). CDR3 residues: CASSARKRVPETQYF. DNA of the CDR3: TGTGCCAGCAGTGCCCGCAAGCGGGTCCCAGAGACCCAGTACTTC.

The chain recombines TRBV7-6 with TRBJ2-5, with D perhaps TRBD1 (5 bases). The CDR3 extends over 14 amino acids. Germline V gene data show CDR1 as SGHVS and CDR2 as FNYEAQ. Trimming removed 7 bases at V and 1 base at J, with 13 bases between. CDR3 in DNA: TGTGCCAGCATACCCTTCCAGGGCCAAGAGACCCAGTACTTC. Protein: CASIPFQGQETQYF.